Following are 10 T cell receptor beta chains from one sample sequenced in a study of identical twins. One entry per CDR3 protein, called by TCRdb with MiXCR from the 5' RACE reads. The sample has hundreds of thousands of distinct CDR3 sequences, 7% seen once. Another study also made use of these data, one on yellow fever vaccine responses in identical twins.

Sequencing was carried out using memory (CD45RO+) T cells sorted from blood. The receptors here all came from a woman under 30 in good health.

This clonotype was detected many times. J is TRBJ2-1 and V is TRBV5-1, with D possibly being TRBD1 (6 bases). This CDR3 comprises 16 residues. CDR1 is SGHRS and CDR2 is YFSETQ in the germline V gene. The V end lost 0 bases, the J end lost 5 bases, and 15 bases lay between the germline ends. For the CDR3, the DNA is TGCGCCAGCAGCTTGGCAGGGACAACCATAGACAATGAGCAGTTCTTC. Protein: CASSLAGTTIDNEQFF.

The rearrangement links TRBV11-2 to TRBJ2-7, with 9 bases lining up with TRBD2. The germline V gene encodes CDR1 SGHAT and CDR2 FQNNGV. V shed 2 bases, J shed 2 bases, and the junction held 7 bases outside the gene matches. This CDR3 spans 16 amino acids. The CDR3 nucleotides are TGTGCCAGCAGCTTACTGTCTAGCGGGACGACCTACGAGCAGTACTTC. Protein product: CASSLLSSGTTYEQYF.

The table lists this clonotype with many counts. The chain uses TRBV7-2 and TRBJ2-1, with 9 bases identical to TRBD2. This CDR3 region has 14 residues. Losses at the gene ends were 8 bases for V and 6 bases for J; bases not matched to a gene: 8. Germline loops: CDR1 SGHTA, CDR2 FQGNSA. Here the CDR3 DNA reads TGTGCCAGCGGCGGGAGGGCGAATCGCAATGAGCAGTTCTTC. It translates to CASGGRANRNEQFF.

This clonotype was counted many times. The J gene is TRBJ2-1, the V gene TRBV5-1, with 8 positions matching TRBD2. The V segment lost 0 bases and the J segment 1 base; nucleotides outside the gene matches: 9. The length of the CDR3 is 18 residues. Germline-derived CDR1 and CDR2 are SGHRS and YFSETQ. In DNA, the CDR3 is TGCGCCAGCAGCTTGGAACCGGGGGGGCGCAATTCCTACAATGAGCAGTTCTTC. Protein product: CASSLEPGGRNSYNEQFF.

This clonotype was recorded a few times. This chain uses TRBV11-3 with TRBJ2-3; no definite D call. The germline V gene has CDR1 SGHNT and CDR2 YENEEA. This CDR3 contains 14 residues. The V end was cut by 0 bases, the J end by 4 bases, with 8 bases between. DNA of the CDR3: TGTGCCAGCAGCTTAGAATCTACCTCAGATACGCAGTATTTT. Protein product: CASSLESTSDTQYF.

CDR3 DNA: TGTGCCAGCAGCGTAGTACCCGGGGCTAGCGGTTCCAATGAGCAGTTCTTC. Residues: CASSVVPGASGSNEQFF. This sequence joins TRBV9 and TRBJ2-1, with 7 nucleotides matching TRBD2. The CDR3 length is 17 residues. The trim removed 0 bases at V and 6 bases at J, leaving 12 bases unmatched. Germline V gives CDR1 SGDLS, CDR2 YYNGEE. Using reference TRBV9 and TRBJ2-1 for the parts outside the CDR3, the full variable domain is DSGVTQTPKHLITATGQRVTLRCSPRSGDLSVYWYQQSLDQGLQFLIQYYNGEERAKGNILERFSAQQFPDLHSELNLSSLELGDSALYFCASSVVPGASGSNEQFFGPGTRLTVL.

This clonotype was counted between two and nine times. The chain has TRBV12-3 or TRBV12-4 and TRBJ1-5, with D unresolved. V was clipped by 2 bases and J by 2 bases, with 4 bases between them. The CDR3 length is 13 residues. The CDR3 DNA reads TGTGCCAGCAGTTTAAACGGCAATCAGCCCCAGCATTTT. The encoded protein is CASSLNGNQPQHF.

This clonotype has just a few counts. The rearrangement joins TRBV5-1 to TRBJ1-3; 10 bases are shared with TRBD1. Germline CDR1 SGHRS, CDR2 YFSETQ. This CDR3 region has 15 residues. After removal of 3 bases from V and 4 bases from J, the junction contained 4 bases not matched to a gene. CDR3 sequence: CASSSDRGRGNTIYF. As DNA, the CDR3 is TGCGCCAGCAGCTCGGACAGGGGGAGAGGAAACACCATATATTTT.

This clonotype was seen a handful of times. V is TRBV20-1 and J is TRBJ1-1; D gene uncertain. Germline CDR1 and CDR2: DFQATT and SNEGSKA (reference sequence). Trimming removed 1 base at V and 8 bases at J, with 8 bases between. The CDR3 consists of 11 residues. This CDR3 reads CSARGEGEAFF. CDR3 in DNA: TGCAGTGCTAGAGGCGAAGGGGAAGCTTTCTTT.

This clonotype occurred many times. V is TRBV12-3 or TRBV12-4 and J is TRBJ1-5; no reliable D call. The V gene lost 3 bases and the J gene lost 0 bases, with 9 bases spanning the gap. The CDR3 covers 15 residues. The CDR3 spells CASSLGMSSNQPQHF. CDR3 DNA: TGTGCCAGCAGTTTGGGGATGTCTAGCAATCAGCCCCAGCATTTT.